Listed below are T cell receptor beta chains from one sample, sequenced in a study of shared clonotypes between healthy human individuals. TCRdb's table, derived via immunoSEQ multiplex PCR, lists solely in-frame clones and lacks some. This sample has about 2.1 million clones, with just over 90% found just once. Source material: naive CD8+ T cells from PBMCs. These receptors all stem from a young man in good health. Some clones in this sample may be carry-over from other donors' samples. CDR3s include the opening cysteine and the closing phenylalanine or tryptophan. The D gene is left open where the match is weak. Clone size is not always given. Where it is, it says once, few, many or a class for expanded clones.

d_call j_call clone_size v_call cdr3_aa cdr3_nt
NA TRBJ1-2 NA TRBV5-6 CASRSRLNYGYTF TGTGCCAGCAGGTCTAGGCTTAACTATGGCTACACCTTC
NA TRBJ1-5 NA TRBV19 CASSAVYSNQPQHF TGTGCCAGTAGCGCAGTCTATAGCAATCAGCCCCAGCATTTT
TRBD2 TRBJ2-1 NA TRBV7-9 CASKGGGSSPVSYNEQFF TGTGCCAGCAAGGGCGGGGGTTCTAGCCCCGTCTCCTACAATGAGCAGTTCTTC
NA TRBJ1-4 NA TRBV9 CASSVEATNEKLFF TGTGCCAGCAGCGTGGAGGCAACTAATGAAAAACTGTTTTTT
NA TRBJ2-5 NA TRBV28 CASSSQTQGQETQYF TGTGCCAGCAGTTCACAGACCCAGGGGCAAGAGACCCAGTACTTC
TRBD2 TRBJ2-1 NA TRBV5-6 CASSLDSGRAEFEQFF TGTGCCAGCAGCTTGGATAGCGGGAGGGCCGAGTTTGAGCAGTTCTTC
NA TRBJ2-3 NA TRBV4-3 CASSQDLQWADTQYF TGCGCCAGCAGCCAAGATTTACAGTGGGCAGATACGCAGTATTTT
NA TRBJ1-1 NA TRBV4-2 CASSTRTLNTEAFF TGTGCCAGCAGCACCCGGACACTGAACACTGAAGCTTTCTTT
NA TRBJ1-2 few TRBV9 CASSPRDGLNYGYTF TGTGCCAGCAGCCCGAGGGACGGGCTTAACTATGGCTACACCTTC
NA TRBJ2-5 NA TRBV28 CASRSVRDIQETQYF TGTGCCAGCAGATCAGTCCGGGACATCCAAGAGACCCAGTACTTC
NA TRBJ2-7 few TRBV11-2 CASSLGGVEQYF TGTGCCAGCAGCTTAGGAGGGGTCGAGCAGTACTTC
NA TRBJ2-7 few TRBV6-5 CASSYSMAYEQYF TGTGCCAGCAGTTACTCGATGGCCTACGAGCAGTACTTC
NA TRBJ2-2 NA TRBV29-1 CSVEGASGLPTGELFF TGCAGCGTTGAGGGGGCTAGCGGACTTCCAACCGGGGAGCTGTTTTTT
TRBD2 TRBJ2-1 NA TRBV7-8 CASSLLAGDPYNEQFF TGTGCCAGCAGCCTACTAGCGGGAGATCCCTACAATGAGCAGTTCTTC
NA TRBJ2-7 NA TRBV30 CAWRGPRDISYEQYF TGTGCCTGGAGGGGCCCGAGGGACATCTCCTACGAGCAGTACTTC
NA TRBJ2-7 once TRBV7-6 CASSLDPRAYEQYF TGTGCCAGCAGCTTAGATCCCAGAGCCTACGAGCAGTACTTC
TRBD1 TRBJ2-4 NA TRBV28 CASSRQGAAKNIQYF TGTGCCAGCAGTCGACAGGGGGCTGCCAAAAACATTCAGTACTTC
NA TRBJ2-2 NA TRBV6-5 CASSPLGPNTGELFF TGTGCCAGCAGTCCGCTCGGGCCAAACACCGGGGAGCTGTTTTTT
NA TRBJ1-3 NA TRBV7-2 CASRRSGAPGNTIYF TGTGCCAGCAGACGCTCGGGGGCGCCTGGAAACACCATATATTTT
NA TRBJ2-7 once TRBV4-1 CASSQAGYSYEQYF TGCGCCAGCAGCCAAGCAGGGTACTCCTACGAGCAGTACTTC
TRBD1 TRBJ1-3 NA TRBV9 CASSLRQGTDPGNTIYF TGTGCCAGCAGCTTGAGACAGGGGACGGATCCCGGAAACACCATATATTTT
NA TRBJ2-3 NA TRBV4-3 CASSQSRALGADTQYF TGCGCCAGCAGCCAGTCGCGGGCACTTGGCGCAGATACGCAGTATTTT
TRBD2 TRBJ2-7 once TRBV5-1 CASSGGLAGVYEQYF TGCGCCAGCAGCGGAGGACTAGCGGGAGTGTACGAGCAGTACTTC
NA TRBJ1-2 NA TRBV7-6 CASSTIYGYTF TGTGCCAGCAGTACAATTTATGGCTACACCTTC
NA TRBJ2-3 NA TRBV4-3 CASSQEVFEGTDTQYF TGCGCCAGCAGCCAAGAGGTCTTTGAAGGCACAGATACGCAGTATTTT
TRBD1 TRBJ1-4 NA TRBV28 CASSLRGQTGEKLFF TGTGCCAGCAGTTTGAGGGGGCAGACAGGCGAAAAACTGTTTTTT
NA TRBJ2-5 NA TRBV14 CASSPSNGETQYF TGTGCCAGCAGCCCCAGTAACGGAGAGACCCAGTACTTC
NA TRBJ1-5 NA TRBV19 CASKLGGGYQPQHF TGTGCCAGTAAATTGGGGGGCGGGTATCAGCCCCAGCATTTT
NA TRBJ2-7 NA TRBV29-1 CSVEDRESQYF TGCAGCGTTGAAGATCGGGAGTCGCAGTACTTC
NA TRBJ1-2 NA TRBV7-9 CASSSPTLADYGYTF TGTGCCAGCAGCTCCCCCACACTCGCCGACTATGGCTACACCTTC
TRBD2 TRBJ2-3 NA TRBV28 CASSLNPSGSTDTQYF TGTGCCAGCAGTTTAAACCCTAGCGGGAGCACAGATACGCAGTATTTT
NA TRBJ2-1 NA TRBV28 CASSFKGVEFF TGTGCCAGCAGTTTCAAGGGCGTTGAGTTCTTC
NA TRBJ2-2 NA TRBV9 CASSVRNQGNTGELFF TGTGCCAGCAGCGTAAGAAACCAGGGAAACACCGGGGAGCTGTTTTTT
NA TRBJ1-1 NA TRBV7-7 CASSPEILMNTEAFF TGTGCCAGCAGCCCGGAAATCCTCATGAACACTGAAGCTTTCTTT
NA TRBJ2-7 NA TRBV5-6 CASSLGFSYEQYF TGTGCCAGCAGCTTGGGGTTCTCCTACGAGCAGTACTTC
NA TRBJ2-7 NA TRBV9 CASSTRHGSSYEQYF TGTGCCAGCAGCACACGACACGGGAGCTCCTACGAGCAGTACTTC
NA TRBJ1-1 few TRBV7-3 CASSPDGEAFF TGTGCCAGCAGCCCCGACGGTGAAGCTTTCTTT
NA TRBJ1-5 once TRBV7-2 CASRADGLYSNQPQHF TGTGCCAGCAGGGCGGACGGACTTTATAGCAATCAGCCCCAGCATTTT
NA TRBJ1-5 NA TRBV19 CASSAHRALSNQPQHF TGTGCCAGTAGTGCGCACAGGGCCCTTTCCAATCAGCCCCAGCATTTT
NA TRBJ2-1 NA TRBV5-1 CASSLAGQGITSSYNEQFF TGCGCCAGCAGCTTGGCTGGTCAGGGCATAACTAGCTCCTACAATGAGCAGTTCTTC
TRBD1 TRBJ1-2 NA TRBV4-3 CASSQEPGGEANYGYTF TGCGCCAGCAGCCAAGAACCAGGGGGCGAGGCTAACTATGGCTACACCTTC
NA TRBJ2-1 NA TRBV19 CASSATSGYYNEQFF TGTGCCAGTAGTGCGACCAGCGGATATTACAATGAGCAGTTCTTC
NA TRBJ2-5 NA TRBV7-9 CASSLSDSEETQYF TGTGCCAGCAGCTTATCGGACTCAGAAGAGACCCAGTACTTC
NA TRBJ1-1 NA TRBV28 CASSFGQALGTEAFF TGTGCCAGCAGTTTTGGTCAGGCTCTAGGCACTGAAGCTTTCTTT
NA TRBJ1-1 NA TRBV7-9 CASSRARNTEAFF TGTGCCAGCAGCCGGGCCCGAAACACTGAAGCTTTCTTT
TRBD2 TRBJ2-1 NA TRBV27 CASSLGTSGRDEQFF TGTGCCAGCAGCCTTGGGACTAGCGGGAGGGATGAGCAGTTCTTC
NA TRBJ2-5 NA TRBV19 CASSMQGLRETQYF TGTGCCAGTAGTATGCAGGGACTCCGGGAGACCCAGTACTTC
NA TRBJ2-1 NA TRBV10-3 CAISESWTDYNEQFF TGTGCCATCAGTGAGTCCTGGACGGATTACAATGAGCAGTTCTTC
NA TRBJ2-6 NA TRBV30 CAWSVRAGFSGANVLTF TGTGCCTGGAGTGTGAGGGCAGGCTTCTCTGGGGCCAACGTCCTGACTTTC
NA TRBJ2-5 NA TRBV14 CASSQRWPAQETQYF TGTGCCAGCAGCCAAAGATGGCCAGCACAAGAGACCCAGTACTTC
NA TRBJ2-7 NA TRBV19 CASSPPTGYEQYF TGTGCCAGTAGTCCGCCGACAGGTTACGAGCAGTACTTC
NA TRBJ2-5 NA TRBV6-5 CASRKDYSKETQYF TGTGCCAGCAGGAAGGATTACTCCAAGGAGACCCAGTACTTC
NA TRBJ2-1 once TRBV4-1 CASSPGRGYDNEQFF TGCGCCAGCAGCCCAGGACGGGGCTACGACAATGAGCAGTTCTTC
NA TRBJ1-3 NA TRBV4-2 CASSQERGNTIYF TGTGCCAGCAGCCAAGAAAGAGGAAACACCATATATTTT